The present entry profiles one T cell receptor (beta chain) with its context. This entry comes from a study of T cell clones after liver transplantation. Unstimulated PBMCs were sorted into CD3+CD4+ and CD3+CD8+ populations. Sequencing used immunoSEQ multiplex PCR; TCRdb keeps in-frame clones, though not all of them. The sample lists about 51,000 clones; 86% were seen once. Per germline, CDR1 SGHNT and CDR2 YYREEE (reference sequence). Trimming cost V 5 bases and J 5 bases, with 19 bases left between them. This CDR3 spans 15 amino acids. The chain joins TRBV5-4 to TRBJ2-5; maybe TRBD2 (5 bases). The starting material was CD8+ T cells from blood, obtained 12 months after liver transplant. This sequence was found in a human patient who received a liver transplant. Some T cells may have originated in the graft donor. The CDR3 loop is CASRNRASPGETQYF. The CDR3 coding sequence is TGTGCCAGCAGAAATAGGGCCTCCCCGGGGGAGACCCAGTACTTC.